Given below is one T cell receptor beta chain in context. The antigen is unknown. The data derive from a study of early T cells in non-severe SARS-CoV-2 infection. Study overall: Alpha and beta chains were unpaired, from unsorted whole-blood bulk RNA.

Findings of the study overall: The matching step, a VDJdb search, favored anti-spike CD8 responses and missed private and CD4 specificities.

Molecules of cDNA were individually given unique molecular identifiers that were attached to them. TCRdb passed the 5' RACE reads through MiXCR, listing each CDR3 protein once. This table holds some 67,000 distinct CDR3 sequences, roughly an eighth found once. V lost 3 bases, J lost 9 bases, and 12 bases lay in between. Germline loops: CDR1 SNHLY, CDR2 FYNNEI. The length of the CDR3 is 13 residues. The receptor was isolated from an adult who was a healthcare worker with PCR-confirmed SARS-CoV-2 infection or an uninfected control (not recorded which). Sequenced: whole blood. The chain uses TRBV2 and TRBJ2-1, with D uncertain. CDR3 protein: CASSEFQAGEQFF. The CDR3, as DNA: TGTGCCAGCAGTGAGTTCCAAGCCGGTGAGCAGTTCTTC.